This T cell receptor beta chain was identified in a study of beta chain features in type 1 diabetes. One heparinised blood draw, averaging roughly 120 mL, came from each donor. In regard to this clone: Its antigen is unknown.

Study results and caveats: Type 1 diabetes patients had TCRB CDR3s that were shorter (moderately but significantly so) in all four CD4+ subsets.

The isolated RNA, all of it, was reverse transcribed, so expressed TCRB transcripts were what got sequenced. Libraries were prepared by immunoSEQ multiplex PCR; TCRdb keeps only in-frame clonotypes and omits some of them. The sample shows about 150,000 clones, roughly 10% of them seen only once. Germline V lookup: CDR1 MNHEY, CDR2 SMNVEV (reference sequence). V lost 5 bases, J lost 0 bases, and 10 bases lay in between. The CDR3 is made up of 15 amino acids. Sequencing input: central memory CD4+ T cells from blood. This TCR was recovered from a woman aged 25-40 years with type 1 diabetes. J is TRBJ1-4 and V is TRBV27, with D possibly being TRBD1 (6 bases). In DNA form, the CDR3 reads TGTGCCAGCAGTCTCACAGGGACAACTAATGAAAAACTGTTTTTT. Amino acids: CASSLTGTTNEKLFF. Supplemented by reference TRBV27 and TRBJ1-4, the full variable domain reads EAQVTQNPRYLITVTGKKLTVTCSQNMNHEYMSWYRQDPGLGLRQIYYSMNVEVTDKGDVPEGYKVSRKEKRNFPLILESPSPNQTSLYFCASSLTGTTNEKLFFGSGTQLSVL.